The T cell receptor beta chain described here comes from a study of T cell responses to AZD1222 COVID-19 vaccine (dated by TCRdb to the early 2020s). Regarding the study in general: AZD1222 recipients with second doses at about 4 weeks or about 12 weeks were pooled, because spike-specific TCR depth and breadth did not differ between schedules. Trial participants were enrolled by age into subgroups of 18-55, 56-69 and 70-plus years, and around 150, 28 and 57 TCR-sequenced participants, respectively, were included in these subgroups. TCR sequencing covered 233 trial participants: 200 to 220 given two doses of AZD1222 and about 26 given two doses of MenACWY control vaccine. The paper as a whole reports these results and caveats: Spike-specific TCR breadth and depth rose significantly after two AZD1222 doses compared with day 0 and with MenACWY recipients. In the small 56-69-year group, the increase in depth fell short of significance, most likely because of low power. Participants were mostly white British and included more females than males, and it was suggested by the authors that clonal diversity may have been underestimated. Nearly half of unique spike-specific TCRs reportedly recognized epitopes outside regions mutated in the B.1.351 and B.1.1.7 variants. Conclusions about previously exposed vaccinees are limited because only a handful of AZD1222 recipients were SARS-CoV-2 seropositive at baseline. Because no day 14 peak-response samples were available, repertoires were characterized only after the peak T cell response. CD4 TCRs associated with the vaccine covered the entire spike protein, and the dominant responses were in regions 160-218 and 743-854.

A single count supports this clone. The clone's antigen remains unknown. Base qualities are not at hand, and no much larger clone is one base apart. The CDR3 spans 15 residues, from the cysteine through the phenylalanine. The entry retains the CDR3 DNA only, 45 bases that are in frame from base 1. Relative to germline, V is 4 bases shorter and J is 2 bases shorter, with 15 bases between their ends. CDR1 and CDR2 are drawn from the germline V gene (reference sequence): LNHDA, SQIVND. This sample's time point label indicates: baseline before first vaccination. The vaccinee samples were drawn from two UK trials, COV001 and COV002, one of which was a single-blind randomized controlled phase 2/3 trial testing AZD1222 (ChAdOx1 nCoV-19) in healthy adults. Trial participant PBMC samples were collected at day 0 and day 28 after the second dose for TCRbeta chain sequencing. The CDR3 regions of human TCRbeta chains were analyzed by immunosequencing. On the authors' methods: TCRs in the repertoires were matched against a reference library of SARS-CoV-2-specific TCRs that had been generated with the MIRA antigen-specificity platform. Breadth was defined as the fraction of unique TCRs that were SARS-CoV-2-associated. Depth was defined as the fraction of total T cells that were SARS-CoV-2-associated. Each spike-specific TCR was assigned to its reactive spike region and to a CD4 or CD8 class using the MIRA data. Log10-transformed breadth and depth values were compared by one-way ANOVA with Sidak's multiple comparisons tests. What TCRdb holds here is the immuneACCESS table cut down to in-frame rearrangements. Part of the clones is not present; checked against another copy, under half of the missing clones reflect an unresolved V gene, and the others are unexplained. The DNA was the basis for D and trimming; V, J and clone size are from that table. The sample table shows fewer than 120,000 clones, and nearly 90% are seen once. The ten top clones hold about 3% of the sample.

The clonotype originates from an adult in good health. The specimen comprised peripheral blood, sampled on day 0 of AZD1222 vaccination. The chain was built from TRBV19 and TRBJ2-7; TRBD1 is possibly the D segment (5 matching bases). The CDR3 protein is CASSKGAGITYEQYF. Here is the DNA: TGTGCCAGTAGTAAAGGGGCAGGCATAACCTACGAGCAGTACTTC.